These T cell receptor beta chains were read from a single sample in a study of blood T cell repertoires in COVID-19. This table comes from immunoSEQ multiplex PCR, and its TCRdb copy is limited to in-frame clones, with some not included. The data show hundreds of thousands of clones, roughly 90% seen once. The material sequenced was peripheral blood. The receptors were gathered from a man in his forties or fifties with acute or convalescent COVID-19. Each CDR3 is given with its conserved first and last residue. The order of the fields is D gene, V gene, CDR3 protein. A D gene is named only where the DNA matches it firmly.

>TRBD2|TRBV27
CASSSPLAGVTSNEQFF
>NA|TRBV28
CASSLTGSSGGYTF
>NA|TRBV2
CASNFQVDNEQFF
>TRBD1|TRBV4-1
CASRTTGTGHGYTF
>NA|TRBV27
CASSFSGTFEAFF
>NA|TRBV5-1
CASSLAWGRNYSPLHF
>NA|TRBV5-6
CASSVLAPENTGELFF
>TRBD2|TRBV28
CASSSRGDEQYF
>NA|TRBV2
CASLRGADTQYF
>NA|TRBV28
CASSPGQSNTEAFF
>TRBD1|TRBV28
CASSKTGQGYEQYF
>NA|TRBV28
CASSLEGFREKLFF
>NA|TRBV5-6
CASIRNRGRDEQYF
>TRBD1|TRBV10-2
CASSVRQGVISYEQYF
>NA|TRBV7-9
CASSPQGLYGYTF
>TRBD2|TRBV5-1
CASSLEPGGGLKQYF
>TRBD2|TRBV6-2/TRBV6-3
CASSYNAGGPAEQYF
>NA|TRBV9
CASSLGGGTDTQYF
>NA|TRBV19
CASSMGAFVSTEAFF
>TRBD1|TRBV24-1
CATSGGPYQPQHF
>NA|TRBV4-3
CASSQDLTGFGSTEAFF
>TRBD1|TRBV20-1
CSPIIQGAFTF
>NA|TRBV5-5
CASSLGQIEAFF
>TRBD1|TRBV28
CASSHGQGNYGYTF
>NA|TRBV27
CASSTAPRNYGYTF
>NA|TRBV5-4
CASSLRRSGSTDTQYF
>NA|TRBV7-9
CASSTGTNTGELFF
>TRBD1|TRBV7-9
CASSLLTQGAPLF
>NA|TRBV6-5
CASSQYQGDEQFF
>NA|TRBV19
CASSIGRDHGYTF
>NA|TRBV11-2
CASSFLAMNTGELFF
>TRBD1|TRBV28
CASSGYRGNTEAFF
>TRBD1|TRBV4-3
CASSHQTGMNTEAFF
>NA|TRBV12-3/TRBV12-4
CASSLALDRGQFF
>TRBD2|TRBV7-9
CASSSPRLAVFEQYF
>NA|TRBV27
CASSWPGLNSPLHF
>NA|TRBV5-8
CASSPGYYGYTF
>NA|TRBV27
CASSPLAGGLYGYTF
>NA|TRBV5-1
CASSFHRERTGELFF
>TRBD2|TRBV7-2
CASSSPGTSGNEQFF
>TRBD1|TRBV7-2
CASSLMIQGAREAFF
>NA|TRBV4-3
CASSQVPGLPGELFF
>NA|TRBV29-1
CSVGTRNIQYF
>NA|TRBV2
CASSVDRRTEAFF
>NA|TRBV30
CAWSVFEDGYTF
>TRBD2|TRBV19
CASGGGIHEQYF
>NA|TRBV7-2
CASSQGGAVGNTIYF
>TRBD1|TRBV9
CASSVYGTVNYEQYF
>NA|TRBV21-1
CASNTGGVRTNEQFF
>NA|TRBV5-1
CASSLVPGTSLYGYTF
>NA|TRBV28
CASSEDTRSSYEQYF
>TRBD2|TRBV4-1
CASSQGHLAVQKNEQFF
>NA|TRBV4-2
CASSQDRSGNEQFF
>TRBD2|TRBV10-3
CAVTPGLAYWLYF
>TRBD1|TRBV9
CASSGTGVNSPLHF
>NA|TRBV5-4
CASSLTGYNEQFF
>NA|TRBV5-1
CASSSGGLVYEQYF
>NA|TRBV12-3/TRBV12-4
CASTSGQTYEQYF
>TRBD1|TRBV3-1/TRBV3-2
CASSPTGGKYNEQFF
>NA|TRBV6-5
CASRRPPYNEQFF